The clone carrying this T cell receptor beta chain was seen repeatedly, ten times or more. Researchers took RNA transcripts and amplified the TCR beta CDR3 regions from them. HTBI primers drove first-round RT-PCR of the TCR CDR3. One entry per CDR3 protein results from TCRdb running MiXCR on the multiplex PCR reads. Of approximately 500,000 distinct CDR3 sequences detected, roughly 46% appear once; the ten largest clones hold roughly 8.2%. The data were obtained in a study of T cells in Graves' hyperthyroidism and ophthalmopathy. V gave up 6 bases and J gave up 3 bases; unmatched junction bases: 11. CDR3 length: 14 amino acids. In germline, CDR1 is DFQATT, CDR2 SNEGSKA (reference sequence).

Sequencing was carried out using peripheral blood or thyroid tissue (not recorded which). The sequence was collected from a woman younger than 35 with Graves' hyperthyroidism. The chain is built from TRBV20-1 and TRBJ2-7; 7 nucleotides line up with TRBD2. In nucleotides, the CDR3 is TGCAGTGCGGGATACAGCGGGGCCAGCTACGAGCAGTACTTC. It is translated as CSAGYSGASYEQYF.